Listed below are T cell receptor beta chains from one sample, sequenced in a study of cytomegalovirus exposure and HLA in healthy donors. Data came from immunoSEQ multiplex PCR; TCRdb stores just in-frame clones and leaves some out. The table records 130,000 or so clones, 60% to 85% of them present only once. Sequences were obtained from PBMCs. These receptors all come from a woman under 30 in good health and CMV-seronegative. CDR3s include the opening cysteine and the closing phenylalanine or tryptophan. A D gene is named only where the DNA matches it firmly. Clone size, where shown, is once, few, many, or a class for clones that have expanded.

v_call	j_call	d_call	clone_size	cdr3_aa	cdr3_nt
TRBV27	TRBJ1-2	TRBD1	.	CASSYTGGGYTF	TGTGCCAGCAGTTATACAGGGGGAGGCTACACCTTC
TRBV5-4	TRBJ1-5	TRBD1	.	CASSLAGGSNQPQHF	TGTGCCAGCAGCTTGGCAGGGGGTAGCAATCAGCCCCAGCATTTT
TRBV6-5	TRBJ2-7	.	.	CASHTLRRHSYEQYF	TGTGCCAGCCATACCCTCAGGCGCCACTCCTACGAGCAGTACTTC
TRBV25-1	TRBJ2-6	.	few	CASSLQGSGANVLTF	TGTGCCAGCAGTTTACAGGGCTCTGGGGCCAACGTCCTGACTTTC
TRBV5-1	TRBJ2-7	TRBD1	.	CASSSDRAQYF	TGCGCCAGCAGCTCTGACAGGGCGCAGTACTTC
TRBV6-5	TRBJ1-2	.	.	CASSTTANYGYTF	TGTGCCAGCAGCACGACAGCTAACTATGGCTACACCTTC
TRBV6-1	TRBJ2-7	.	.	CAGGEPQGAYEQYF	TGTGCCGGGGGGGAGCCACAGGGGGCCTACGAGCAGTACTTC
TRBV4-1	TRBJ1-2	TRBD1	few	CASSRERGTGDTNYGYTF	TGCGCCAGCAGCCGAGAGAGAGGGACAGGGGATACTAACTATGGCTACACCTTC
TRBV19	TRBJ2-5	TRBD1	.	CASGDRQETQYF	TGTGCCAGTGGGGACAGACAAGAGACCCAGTACTTC
TRBV14	TRBJ1-1	.	few	CASSSISGSNTEAFF	TGTGCCAGCAGCTCCATCTCGGGGTCGAACACTGAAGCTTTCTTT
TRBV6-5	TRBJ1-2	.	.	CASGIGTPNYGYTF	TGTGCCAGCGGAATAGGGACACCTAACTATGGCTACACCTTC
TRBV25-1	TRBJ2-7	.	.	CASSTSTPVTYEQYF	.
TRBV29-1	TRBJ1-2	TRBD1	.	CSVERGQGAYGYTF	TGCAGCGTCGAGCGAGGACAGGGGGCCTATGGCTACACCTTC
TRBV27	TRBJ2-1	TRBD2	once	CASRTTTGSLGLAASYNEQFF	TGTGCCAGCAGGACAACGACAGGAAGTCTCGGACTAGCGGCCTCCTACAATGAGCAGTTCTTC
TRBV10-1	TRBJ1-1	TRBD1	.	CASRQGLNTEAFF	TGCGCCAGCAGACAGGGGCTTAACACTGAAGCTTTCTTT
TRBV18	TRBJ1-1	TRBD1	.	CASSPGQWNTEAFF	TGTGCCAGCTCACCGGGACAGTGGAACACTGAAGCTTTCTTT
TRBV4-1	TRBJ2-7	.	.	CASSQDTIAGNLREQYF	TGCGCCAGCAGCCAAGACACAATCGCCGGGAATCTACGGGAGCAGTACTTC
TRBV25-1	TRBJ1-1	.	.	CASSLGPPRVGTEAFF	TGTGCCAGCAGCTTGGGGCCCCCCAGAGTCGGCACTGAAGCTTTCTTT
TRBV5-4	TRBJ1-1	.	few	CASSLEVGNTEAFF	TGTGCCAGCAGCCTAGAGGTAGGGAACACTGAAGCTTTCTTT
TRBV19	TRBJ2-1	TRBD2	.	CATTTGTSGYNEQFF	TGTGCCACCACCACCGGGACTAGCGGCTACAATGAGCAGTTCTTC
TRBV5-1	TRBJ2-7	TRBD1	.	CASSLETGGIYEQYF	TGCGCCAGCAGCTTGGAGACAGGGGGAATCTACGAGCAGTACTTC
TRBV12-5	TRBJ2-1	.	once	CASGSPTMHEQFF	TGTGCTAGCGGGAGTCCAACGATGCATGAGCAGTTCTTC
TRBV10-1	TRBJ1-1	TRBD1	.	CASSAGQGARAFF	TGCGCCAGCAGCGCGGGACAGGGGGCGCGAGCTTTCTTT
TRBV5-4	TRBJ1-1	.	.	CASSGGGLSTFF	TGTGCCAGCAGCGGGGGGGGTCTCTCAACTTTCTTT
TRBV27	TRBJ2-1	TRBD2	.	CASSPPSGVEQFF	TGTGCCAGCAGCCCACCAAGCGGGGTCGAGCAGTTCTTC
TRBV4-2	TRBJ1-5	TRBD1	.	CASSHYGRDRGNGNQPQHF	TGTGCCAGCAGCCACTACGGGCGGGACAGGGGGAACGGCAATCAGCCCCAGCATTTT
TRBV4-1	TRBJ2-7	.	.	CASSFVAFSSYEQYF	TGCGCCAGCAGCTTTGTAGCGTTTAGCTCCTACGAGCAGTACTTC
TRBV5-1	TRBJ2-7	TRBD1	.	CASSLTTGNHEQYF	TGCGCCAGCAGCTTGACGACAGGGAACCACGAGCAGTACTTC
TRBV19	TRBJ2-2	TRBD2	.	CASSRPTGGGGELFF	TGTGCCAGTAGTAGACCCACGGGAGGTGGCGGGGAGCTGTTTTTT
TRBV6-1	TRBJ1-5	.	.	CASRRGGKRQPQHF	TGTGCCAGCAGGCGGGGGGGGAAGAGGCAGCCCCAGCATTTT